These 9 T cell receptor beta chains were all obtained from the same sample, sequenced in a study of OX40 agonist ivuxolimab in advanced cancers. Assay: immunoSEQ multiplex PCR; the TCRdb copy retains only in-frame clones and omits some. The table records over 75,000 clones, roughly 88% of them present only once. The sample in question was CD4+ or CD8+ T cells sorted from blood, obtained in a trial of the OX40 agonist ivuxolimab. Receptor source: an adult with an advanced solid tumor such as melanoma, head and neck, liver or kidney cancer.

The V and J genes are TRBV18 and TRBJ1-1, with 11 positions matching TRBD1. From germline, CDR1 is KGHSH and CDR2 LQKENI. V was pared by 2 bases and J by 4 bases, with 3 bases of the junction left unmatched. There are 15 residues in the CDR3. For the CDR3, the DNA is TGTGCCAGCTCACCAGGACAGGGGGCAGGCACTGAAGCTTTCTTT. This translates into CASSPGQGAGTEAFF.

The chain joins TRBV10-3 to TRBJ2-5; D might be TRBD2 (6 bases). Between the trimmed V and J ends, which lost 0 bases and 5 bases, there was a span of 16 bases. The germline CDR1 and CDR2 sequences are ENHRY and SYGVKD. This CDR3 has 16 amino acids. This CDR3 reads CAISESPGSGRETQYF. The CDR3 DNA reads TGTGCCATCAGTGAGTCCCCCGGGAGCGGACGGGAGACCCAGTACTTC.

This chain uses TRBV7-9 with TRBJ2-7; unclear D gene. Trimming took off 4 bases at V and 0 bases at J, with 4 bases between the two ends. Looked up from germline, CDR1 is SEHNR and CDR2 is FQNEAQ (reference sequence). The CDR3 consists of 12 residues. CDR3 sequence: CASSYSSYEQYF. For the CDR3, the DNA is TGTGCCAGCAGCTACAGCTCCTACGAGCAGTACTTC.

The CDR3 nucleotides read TGTGCCAGCAGTATCCAAAAACTAGCGCGGGGCAACACCGGGGAGCTGTTTTTT. Encoded protein: CASSIQKLARGNTGELFF. The J gene is TRBJ2-2, the V gene TRBV27; TRBD2 matches 7 bases. The junction had 14 bases not matched to a gene; V was cut back by 5 bases and J by 2 bases. CDR1 and CDR2 (germline): MNHEY, SMNVEV (reference sequence). This CDR3 spans 18 amino acids.

V gene TRBV7-9 combines with J gene TRBJ1-1, with D maybe TRBD1 (6 bases). Germline V gene sequence: CDR1 SEHNR, CDR2 FQNEAQ (reference sequence). This CDR3 region has 17 residues. The V gene lost 4 bases and the J gene lost 0 bases, with 18 bases spanning the gap. CDR3 in amino acids: CASSYPGGGRLNTEAFF. Here the CDR3 DNA reads TGTGCCAGCAGCTACCCTGGGGGGGGCCGATTGAACACTGAAGCTTTCTTT.

The gene calls are TRBV5-1 and TRBJ1-1; D not certain. V was pared by 0 bases and J by 1 base, with 7 bases between. The CDR3 length is 14 residues. Germline V lookup: CDR1 SGHRS, CDR2 YFSETQ. CDR3 nucleotide sequence: TGCGCCAGCAGCTTGGCCGGCAGGAACACTGAAGCTTTCTTT. Protein product: CASSLAGRNTEAFF.

This clone was picked up one time. The rearrangement uses TRBV19 and TRBJ1-1; no clear D. Germline loops: CDR1 LNHDA, CDR2 SQIVND (reference sequence). V was shortened by 2 bases and J by 1 base, with 5 bases between the two germline ends. The CDR3 has 13 residues. The CDR3 loop is CASSISKNTEAFF. CDR3 DNA sequence: TGTGCCAGTAGTATATCCAAGAACACTGAAGCTTTCTTT.

The rearrangement joins TRBV12-5 to TRBJ1-4; 7 bases are shared with TRBD1. Germline lookup yields CDR1 LGHNT and CDR2 FRNRAP. The CDR3 extends over 16 amino acids. Trimming removed 4 bases from V and 7 bases from J; junction bases left unmatched: 12. CDR3 coding DNA: TGTGCTAGTGGTTCACGCCAGGGGGGCGGAGGTGAAAAACTGTTTTTT. Encoded protein: CASGSRQGGGGEKLFF.

This sequence joins TRBV9 and TRBJ1-2; TRBD1 matches at 7 bases. The ends lost 4 bases at V and 0 bases at J; junction bases unmatched: 12. Germline CDR1 reads SGDLS; CDR2 reads YYNGEE. CDR3 length equals 17 residues. As DNA, the CDR3 is TGTGCCAGCAGCCTCACAGGGGAATATTCCCCTAACTATGGCTACACCTTC. Translating gives CASSLTGEYSPNYGYTF.